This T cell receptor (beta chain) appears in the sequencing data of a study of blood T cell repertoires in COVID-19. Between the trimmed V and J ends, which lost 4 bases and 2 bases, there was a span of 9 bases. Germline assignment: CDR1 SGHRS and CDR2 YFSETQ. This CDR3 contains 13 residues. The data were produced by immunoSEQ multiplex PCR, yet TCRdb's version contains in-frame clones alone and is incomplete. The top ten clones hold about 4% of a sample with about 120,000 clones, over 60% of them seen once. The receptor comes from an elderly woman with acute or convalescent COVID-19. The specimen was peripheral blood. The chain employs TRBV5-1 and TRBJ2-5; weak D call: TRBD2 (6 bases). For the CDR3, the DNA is TGCGCCAGCAGCCGCGGGATTCAAGAGACCCAGTACTTC. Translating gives CASSRGIQETQYF.